This record concerns one T cell receptor (beta chain) sequence. The sample belongs to a study of tumor-infiltrating lymphocytes in oesophageal squamous cell carcinoma. TCRdb analysed the PCR reads with MiXCR anew, one entry per CDR3 protein. The repertoire holds approximately 13,000 distinct CDR3 sequences, 50% seen once, with 11% to 15% in the top ten. This TCR was sampled from a male donor with esophageal squamous cell carcinoma. The source material was blood.

Here the CDR3 DNA reads TGTGCCAGCAGTGACTTTAACAGGGGTTATGAGCAGTACTTC. Protein: CASSDFNRGYEQYF. This rearrangement joins TRBV6-4 to TRBJ2-5; TRBD1 agrees at 7 bases. The V gene's germline CDR1 is MRHNA and CDR2 SNTAGT. This CDR3 spans 14 amino acids. The V and J ends lost 1 base and 11 bases, in that order; junction bases with no gene match: 10.